This record looks at one TCR beta chain sequence and its context. This specimen comes from a study of blood T cell repertoires in COVID-19. Sequencing was performed with immunoSEQ multiplex PCR; in TCRdb, only in-frame clones are kept and a portion is missing. The data hold about 300,000 clones, with 83% observed a single time. The V gene's germline CDR1 is MDHEN and CDR2 SYDVKM. The CDR3 length is 17 residues. Deletions cut 3 bases from V and 3 bases from J, with 20 bases between. The sequenced sample consisted of peripheral blood. The chain links TRBV28 to TRBJ1-2; D remains ambiguous. The sequence came from a woman aged 45 to 65 who had recovered from COVID-19. Here the CDR3 DNA reads TGTGCCAGCAGTTTCGAAGGAGCGACCCTGGTTGACTATGGCTACACCTTC. This gives the protein CASSFEGATLVDYGYTF.